The 27 T cell receptor beta chains below all came from one sample that was sequenced in a study of OX40 agonist ivuxolimab in advanced cancers. Only in-frame clones appear in the TCRdb table, and some are missing; sequencing was by immunoSEQ multiplex PCR. The table shows about 20,000 clones, with roughly 70% occurring only once. Specimen: CD4+ or CD8+ T cells sorted from blood, collected in a trial of the OX40 agonist ivuxolimab. These receptor sequences come from an adult with an advanced solid tumor such as melanoma, head and neck, liver or kidney cancer.

This CDR3 is CASSRTTGINEQFF. CDR3 nucleotides: TGTGCCAGCAGTCGAACTACAGGGATCAATGAGCAGTTCTTC. The chain recombines TRBV13 with TRBJ2-1; TRBD1 is a possible D gene (6 bases). The CDR3 is 14 residues long. Trimming pared 6 bases from V and 6 bases from J, leaving 15 bases between. Germline V gene data show CDR1 as PRHDT and CDR2 as FYEKMQ (reference sequence).

The chain combines TRBV7-6 with TRBJ1-3; TRBD1 agrees at 7 bases. The CDR3 has 17 residues. Germline CDR1 and CDR2: SGHVS and FNYEAQ. After removal of 1 base from V and 0 bases from J, the junction contained 6 bases not matched to a gene. The CDR3, as DNA: TGTGCCAGCAGCTTAGGAGTCAGGGGGATCTCTGGAAACACCATATATTTT. Protein: CASSLGVRGISGNTIYF. The variable domain in full, completed from reference TRBV7-6 and TRBJ1-3, reads GAGVSQSPRYKVTKRGQDVALRCDPISGHVSLYWYRQALGQGPEFLTYFNYEAQQDKSGLPNDRFSAERPEGSISTLTIQRTEQRDSAMYRCASSLGVRGISGNTIYFGEGSWLTVV.

The rearrangement links TRBV7-3 to TRBJ2-3; 7 positions match TRBD1. The CDR3 length is 13 residues. The V gene end was trimmed by 5 bases and the J gene end by 6 bases; junction bases not matched to a gene: 5. Germline CDR1 reads SGHTA; CDR2 reads FQGTGA. The CDR3 spells CASSLLQGDTQYF. The CDR3 nucleotides are TGTGCCAGCAGCCTCTTACAGGGGGATACGCAGTATTTT.

The rearrangement uses TRBV28 and TRBJ2-1, with 10 bases matching TRBD2. Germline CDR1 and CDR2: MDHEN and SYDVKM. V lost 6 bases and J lost 0; bases outside the gene matches: 8. This CDR3 has 17 residues. This CDR3 is CASSTVAGGSSYNEQFF. CDR3 DNA sequence: TGTGCCAGCAGCACGGTAGCGGGGGGAAGCTCCTACAATGAGCAGTTCTTC. Using reference TRBV28 and TRBJ2-1 for the parts outside the CDR3, the full variable domain is DVKVTQSSRYLVKRTGEKVFLECVQDMDHENMFWYRQDPGLGLRLIYFSYDVKMKEKGDIPEGYSVSREKKERFSLILESASTNQTSMYLCASSTVAGGSSYNEQFFGPGTRLTVL.

This rearrangement joins TRBV13 to TRBJ1-4; a weak D match, TRBD1 (5 bases). V was pared by 2 bases and J by 12 bases, with 7 bases between. The CDR3 has 11 residues. The germline gives CDR1 PRHDT, CDR2 FYEKMQ (reference sequence). In nucleotides, the CDR3 is TGTGCCAGCAGCTTACTGGGGGAACTGTTTTTT. This encodes CASSLLGELFF. The complete variable domain, with remaining parts taken from reference TRBV13 and TRBJ1-4, reads AAGVIQSPRHLIKEKRETATLKCYPIPRHDTVYWYQQGPGQDPQFLISFYEKMQSDKGSIPDRFSAQQFSDYHSELNMSSLELGDSALYFCASSLLGELFFGSGTQLSVL.

A note on this clone: The junction departs from the called germline gene at one end, perhaps through a read error. The chain employs TRBV25-1 and TRBJ1-2; D gene ambiguous. Germline CDR1 and CDR2: MGHDK and SYGVNS. The CDR3 totals 9 residues. DNA of the CDR3: TGTGCCAGCAGAGAATGCTACACCTTC. Translating it yields CASRECYTF.

The rearrangement uses TRBV7-9 and TRBJ2-7, with D maybe TRBD1 (6 bases). CDR3 length: 15 amino acids. Looked up from germline, CDR1 is SEHNR and CDR2 is FQNEAQ (reference sequence). Trimming stripped 1 base from V and 4 bases from J, with 14 bases between. The CDR3 region is CASSLEAGVQYEQYF. The CDR3 nucleotides read TGTGCCAGCAGCTTAGAGGCAGGGGTTCAGTACGAGCAGTACTTC.

V gene TRBV9 combines with J gene TRBJ2-7; 8 bases match TRBD1. CDR3 length equals 15 residues. CDR1 and CDR2 (germline): SGDLS, YYNGEE. V was clipped by 4 bases and J by 2 bases; unmatched bases: 8. The DNA of the CDR3 is TGTGCCAGCAGCCCCCTAGGGACAGGTACCTACGAGCAGTACTTC. Translated, it gives CASSPLGTGTYEQYF.

V and J are TRBV15 and TRBJ1-1, with D unresolved. Trimming pared 7 bases from V and 6 bases from J, leaving 12 bases between. Germline V gene data show CDR1 as LNHNV and CDR2 as YYDKDF (reference sequence). The CDR3 runs 12 residues. CDR3 sequence (DNA): TGTGCCACCAAAAAGTTGGGAGCTGAAGCTTTCTTT. Translated: CATKKLGAEAFF.

V is TRBV5-1 and J is TRBJ2-7; TRBD1 aligns across 7 bases. The V gene's germline CDR1 is SGHRS and CDR2 YFSETQ. The CDR3 is 16 residues long. Trimming removed 2 bases from V and 6 bases from J; junction bases left unmatched: 14. The DNA for the CDR3 is TGCGCCAGCAGCTTATTTAGGTCCGGGACAGACACCGAGCAGTACTTC. Protein: CASSLFRSGTDTEQYF.

This chain connects TRBV4-3 to TRBJ2-7, with D possibly matching TRBD1 (5 bases). Trimming removed 0 bases at V and 5 bases at J, with 17 bases between. Germline loops: CDR1 LGHNA, CDR2 YSLEER. The CDR3 is 16 amino acids. The CDR3 DNA sequence: TGCGCCAGCAGCCAAGATTATAGGGGTCACCCCCACGAGCAGTACTTC. This gives the protein CASSQDYRGHPHEQYF.

This clone appeared a few times. J is TRBJ2-7 and V is TRBV19, with 7 bases aligning to TRBD1. Germline loops: CDR1 LNHDA, CDR2 SQIVND (reference sequence). Trimming cost V 7 bases and J 1 base; bases outside gene matches: 4. CDR3 size: 13 residues. The CDR3 here is CASKDRASYEQYF. Here the CDR3 DNA reads TGTGCCAGTAAAGACAGGGCTTCCTACGAGCAGTACTTC.

CDR3: CASSSLGQGGSGELFF. The DNA of the CDR3 is TGTGCCAGCAGCTCGCTGGGACAGGGGGGTTCCGGGGAGCTGTTTTTT. The chain links TRBV7-8 to TRBJ2-2; 11 bases are shared with TRBD1. The CDR3 is 16 residues long. V shed 4 bases, J shed 6 bases, and the junction held 7 bases outside the gene matches. The V gene's germline CDR1 is SGHVS and CDR2 FQNEAQ.

Note on this clone: The junction shows a germline mismatch at one end, possibly a read error. The rearrangement joins TRBV11-3 to TRBJ1-5; 7 bases line up with TRBD1. The germline V gene encodes CDR1 SGHNT and CDR2 YENEEA. The CDR3 sequence is 13 residues long. In nucleotides, the CDR3 is TGTGCCAGCAGCATAGACAGGGACCAGCCCCAGCATTTT. Protein sequence: CASSIDRDQPQHF. Supplemented by reference TRBV11-3 and TRBJ1-5, the full variable domain reads EAGVVQSPRYKIIEKKQPVAFWCNPISGHNTLYWYLQNLGQGPELLIRYENEEAVDDSQLPKDRFSAERLKGVDSTLKIQPAELGDSAVYLCASSIDRDQPQHFGDGTRLSIL.

V usage is TRBV25-1 and J usage is TRBJ2-1; D ambiguous. This CDR3 has 16 amino acids. V was clipped by 4 bases and J by 0 bases, with 13 bases between them. Germline lookup yields CDR1 MGHDK and CDR2 SYGVNS. The CDR3 sequence is CASSAGRPSSYNEQFF. The CDR3 DNA sequence: TGTGCCAGCAGTGCAGGCAGGCCCAGCTCCTACAATGAGCAGTTCTTC. The full variable domain, with the rest looked up from reference TRBV25-1 and TRBJ2-1, is EADIYQTPRYLVIGTGKKITLECSQTMGHDKMYWYQQDPGMELHLIHYSYGVNSTEKGDLSSESTVSRIRTEHFPLTLESARPSHTSQYLCASSAGRPSSYNEQFFGPGTRLTVL.

The chain employs TRBV18 and TRBJ2-7; tentatively, D is TRBD1 (6 bases). Germline CDR1 KGHSH, CDR2 LQKENI. V lost 3 bases and J 4 bases, leaving 19 bases between the germline ends. This CDR3 region has 16 residues. CDR3 in amino acids: CASSPLDRITVYEQYF. CDR3 DNA sequence: TGTGCCAGCTCACCTCTTGACAGGATTACGGTTTACGAGCAGTACTTC.

The chain uses TRBV30 and TRBJ1-2; D not resolved. The CDR3 consists of 13 residues. CDR1 is GTSNPN and CDR2 is SVGIG in the germline V gene (reference sequence). Trimming shortened V by 0 bases and J by 4 bases, and 9 bases separated the two germline ends. The CDR3 DNA reads as TGTGCCTGGAGTGTAGGGCAACTCTATGGCTACACCTTC. It translates to CAWSVGQLYGYTF.

As regards this clone: One junction end disagrees with the germline gene, perhaps due to a read error. This chain connects TRBV5-1 to TRBJ2-5; weak D call: TRBD2 (6 bases). From germline, CDR1 is SGHRS and CDR2 YFSETQ. The CDR3 runs to 14 residues. DNA for the CDR3: TGCACCAGCAGCTTGGGAGGCTACCAAGAGACCCAGTACTTC. It yields the protein CTSSLGGYQETQYF.

The J gene is TRBJ1-1, the V gene TRBV11-2, with TRBD1 as a possible D gene (6 bases). CDR1 is SGHAT and CDR2 is FQNNGV in the germline V gene. Trimming pared 10 bases from V and 3 bases from J, leaving 15 bases between. This CDR3 is 13 amino acids long. This CDR3 is CANSGVRDTEAFF. Here the CDR3 DNA reads TGTGCCAACTCAGGGGTGAGGGACACTGAAGCTTTCTTT.

This clone has a handful of counts. The V and J genes are TRBV7-9 and TRBJ1-2; D remains unclear. The CDR3 has 17 residues. V lost 5 bases and J 4 bases, leaving 23 bases between the germline ends. Germline V gives CDR1 SEHNR, CDR2 FQNEAQ (reference sequence). The CDR3 DNA reads TGTGCCAGCAGCCCACCCCGGGGTCCCTCAGGACCCTATGGCTACACCTTC. This encodes CASSPPRGPSGPYGYTF.

This clone showed up just a few times. The rearrangement links TRBV7-8 to TRBJ1-5; no firm D call. Germline values: CDR1 SGHVS, CDR2 FQNEAQ. V lost 0 bases to trimming and J lost 5 bases, with 11 bases between them. This CDR3 is built from 15 residues. CDR3 in DNA: TGTGCCAGCAGCTTAGCGATAAGGGCGGATCAGCCCCAGCATTTT. It encodes CASSLAIRADQPQHF.

Written as DNA, the CDR3 is TGTGCCAGCAGCCGATCAGCGTACACCTCCTACAATGAGCAGTTCTTC. This codes for CASSRSAYTSYNEQFF. V and J are TRBV5-6 and TRBJ2-1; D is uncertain. This CDR3 region has 16 residues. Trimming stripped 4 bases from V and 0 bases from J, with 14 bases between. Germline CDR1 and CDR2: SGHDT and YYEEEE.

A word on this clone: A read error is possible here, since a much larger clone lies one base away. Likely a read error: the CDR3 ends without its conserved phenylalanine or tryptophan. The genes are TRBV19 and TRBJ2-7; 11 bases agree with TRBD1. V lost 1 base and J lost 3; bases outside the gene matches: 2. Germline V lookup: CDR1 LNHDA, CDR2 SQIVND (reference sequence). The CDR3 totals 15 residues. CDR3 DNA sequence: TGTGCCAGTAGTATAGGGACAGGGGGCGGCTACGAGCAGTACCTC. It yields the protein CASSIGTGGGYEQYL.

By share, this clone ranks as medium-sized. The chain employs TRBV19 and TRBJ1-1; maybe TRBD1 (6 bases). The CDR3 has 14 residues. Germline V gene lookup returns CDR1 LNHDA and CDR2 SQIVND (reference sequence). V shed 3 bases and J shed 4 bases, with 12 bases lying between them. CDR3 coding DNA: TGTGCCAGTAGTATCGGAGGGGGAGGCACTGAAGCTTTCTTT. Its translation is CASSIGGGGTEAFF. The full variable domain, rest sourced from reference TRBV19 and TRBJ1-1, is DGGITQSPKYLFRKEGQNVTLSCEQNLNHDAMYWYRQDPGQGLRLIYYSQIVNDFQKGDIAEGYSVSREKKESFPLTVTSAQKNPTAFYLCASSIGGGGTEAFFGQGTRLTVV.

CDR3 nucleotides: TGTGCCAGCAGGGGGACAGGCACCTACGAGCAGTACTTC. Encoded protein: CASRGTGTYEQYF. This rearrangement joins TRBV7-9 to TRBJ2-7; 8 bases are shared with TRBD1. The CDR3 extends over 13 amino acids. The V gene's germline CDR1 is SEHNR and CDR2 FQNEAQ (reference sequence). Trimming removed 6 bases from V and 2 bases from J; junction bases left unmatched: 3.

This clone appeared a few times. The chain recombines TRBV5-5 with TRBJ1-2; the match to TRBD1 covers 7 bases. This CDR3 contains 11 residues. Germline V gene data show CDR1 as SGHKS and CDR2 as YYEKEE (reference sequence). Unmatched junction bases numbered 4, after V lost 4 bases and J lost 10 bases. The CDR3 loop is CASSPGTAYTF. CDR3 nucleotides: TGTGCCAGCAGCCCAGGGACAGCCTACACCTTC.

This rearrangement joins TRBV28 to TRBJ1-1; no definite D call. V lost 3 bases, J lost 1 base, and 6 bases lay in between. Per germline, CDR1 MDHEN and CDR2 SYDVKM. The CDR3 spans 13 residues. The DNA of the CDR3 is TGTGCCAGCAGTTTTGCCGGGAACACTGAAGCTTTCTTT. This translates into CASSFAGNTEAFF.